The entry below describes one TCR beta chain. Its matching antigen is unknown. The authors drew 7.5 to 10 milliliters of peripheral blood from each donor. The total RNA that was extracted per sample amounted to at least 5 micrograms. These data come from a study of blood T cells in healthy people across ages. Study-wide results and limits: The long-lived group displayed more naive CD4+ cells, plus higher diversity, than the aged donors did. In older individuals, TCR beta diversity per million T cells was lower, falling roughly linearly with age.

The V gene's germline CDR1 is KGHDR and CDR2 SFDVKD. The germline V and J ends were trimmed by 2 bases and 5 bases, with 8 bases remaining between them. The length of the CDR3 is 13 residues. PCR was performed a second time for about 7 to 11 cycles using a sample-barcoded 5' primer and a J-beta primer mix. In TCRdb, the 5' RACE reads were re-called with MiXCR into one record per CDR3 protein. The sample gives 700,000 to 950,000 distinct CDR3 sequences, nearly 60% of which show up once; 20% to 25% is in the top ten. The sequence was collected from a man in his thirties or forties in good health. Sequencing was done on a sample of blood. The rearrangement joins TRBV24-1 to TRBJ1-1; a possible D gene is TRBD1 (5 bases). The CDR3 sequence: CATSDSPGTEAFF. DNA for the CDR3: TGTGCCACCAGTGATTCACCAGGGACTGAAGCTTTCTTT.